These 28 T cell receptor beta chains came from one sample sequenced in a study of blood T cell repertoires in COVID-19. Repertoires were generated with immunoSEQ multiplex PCR, while TCRdb's copy carries only in-frame clones and drops some. Of about 220,000 clones in the sample, 80% to 85% were seen once. The sequencing sample was made of peripheral blood. The receptors shown here come from a woman aged 70-85 years with COVID-19, enrolled during active disease.

The chain recombines TRBV5-8 with TRBJ2-7; 10 bases map to TRBD1. CDR1 and CDR2 from the germline V gene are SGHTS and YDEGEE. The CDR3 runs to 19 residues. With 0 bases clipped from V and 2 bases from J, the junction kept 14 bases outside the gene matches. The CDR3 sequence: CASSLVGGQGRSRTYEQYF. The CDR3 DNA follows: TGTGCCAGCAGCTTGGTAGGGGGACAGGGGCGTAGTAGGACCTACGAGCAGTACTTC.

V is TRBV5-1 and J is TRBJ2-1; 11 bases map to TRBD2. The CDR3 contains 15 residues. V lost 2 bases and J lost 6; bases outside the gene matches: 4. Germline V lookup: CDR1 SGHRS, CDR2 YFSETQ. This CDR3 reads CASSFFGTSGNEQFF. The CDR3 region has the DNA TGCGCCAGCAGCTTCTTCGGGACTAGCGGCAATGAGCAGTTCTTC.

The genes are TRBV7-2 and TRBJ2-5, with 7 nucleotides matching TRBD1. The V segment lost 1 base and the J segment 3 bases; nucleotides outside the gene matches: 2. CDR3 length equals 14 residues. Germline loops: CDR1 SGHTA, CDR2 FQGNSA. The CDR3 sequence: CASSLVGQKETQYF. Written as DNA, the CDR3 is TGTGCCAGCAGCTTAGTGGGACAGAAAGAGACCCAGTACTTC.

This chain uses TRBV6-4 with TRBJ2-1; maybe TRBD1 (6 bases). Germline loops: CDR1 MRHNA, CDR2 SNTAGT. The V end lost 2 bases, the J end lost 7 bases, and 12 bases lay between the germline ends. This CDR3 has 14 residues. The CDR3 is CASSDGRGSNEQFF. CDR3 DNA: TGTGCCAGCAGTGACGGTAGGGGGTCGAATGAGCAGTTCTTC.

This sequence joins TRBV7-2 and TRBJ2-1; maybe TRBD2 (5 bases). The CDR3 length is 14 residues. The germline V and J ends were trimmed by 1 base and 8 bases, with 12 bases remaining between them. Germline-derived CDR1 and CDR2 are SGHTA and FQGNSA. The CDR3 DNA reads TGTGCCAGCAGCTTAGTTAGAGCGGAGGATGAGCAGTTCTTC. Residues: CASSLVRAEDEQFF.

The chain joins TRBV12-3 or TRBV12-4 to TRBJ2-5, with D possibly matching TRBD1 (5 bases). The CDR3 totals 13 residues. The germline V and J ends were trimmed by 6 bases and 5 bases, with 13 bases remaining between them. The CDR3 DNA reads as TGTGCCAGCAGATACAGCAAGGGGGAGACCCAGTACTTC. Translated: CASRYSKGETQYF.

This chain links TRBV18 with TRBJ2-7; a possible D gene is TRBD1 (6 bases). V gave up 2 bases and J gave up 2 bases, with 13 bases separating them. The CDR3 has 15 amino acids. In germline, CDR1 is KGHSH, CDR2 LQKENI. CDR3 sequence reads: CASSPVGTIPYEQYF. DNA of the CDR3: TGTGCCAGCTCACCAGTTGGGACAATACCCTACGAGCAGTACTTC.

V and J are TRBV27 and TRBJ1-2; D might be TRBD1 (5 bases). The V gene lost 0 bases and the J gene lost 7 bases, with 12 bases spanning the gap. CDR3 length: 14 amino acids. Germline V gene sequence: CDR1 MNHEY, CDR2 SMNVEV (reference sequence). The CDR3: CASSLSSRVIGYTF. The CDR3, as DNA: TGTGCCAGCAGTTTATCTTCCAGGGTAATTGGCTACACCTTC.

This clone was counted once. The chain combines TRBV6-5 with TRBJ2-3; TRBD2 agrees at 10 bases. Germline loops: CDR1 MNHEY, CDR2 SVGAGI. V dropped 2 bases and J dropped 4; count of bases not matched to a gene: 3. This CDR3 region has 15 residues. The CDR3: CASSYPSGSSDTQYF. The DNA for the CDR3 is TGTGCCAGCAGTTACCCTAGCGGGAGTTCAGATACGCAGTATTTT.

V usage is TRBV5-4 and J usage is TRBJ1-1, with 7 positions matching TRBD1. Germline CDR1 is SGHNT and CDR2 is YYREEE (reference sequence). CDR3 length: 15 residues. The junction had 9 bases not matched to a gene; V was cut back by 3 bases and J by 4 bases. In DNA form, the CDR3 reads TGTGCCAGCAGCTCCCGGCAGGGGGTGGGCACTGAAGCTTTCTTT. It yields the protein CASSSRQGVGTEAFF.

V is TRBV4-3 and J is TRBJ1-2; 10 positions agree with TRBD1. The CDR3 is made up of 15 amino acids. The germline CDR1 and CDR2 sequences are LGHNA and YSLEER. V was pared by 0 bases and J by 8 bases, with 6 bases of the junction left unmatched. The CDR3 here is CASSQEWGQGRGYTF. DNA of the CDR3: TGCGCCAGCAGCCAAGAGTGGGGACAGGGGAGAGGCTACACCTTC.

In nucleotides, the CDR3 is TGTGCCAGCAGTTTAGTCGGCGGCGGCGAGCAGTACTTC. Translated, it gives CASSLVGGGEQYF. The chain has TRBV28 and TRBJ2-7; D is ambiguous. Germline V gives CDR1 MDHEN, CDR2 SYDVKM. Trimming left V 2 bases short and J 6 bases short, with 11 bases between. The CDR3 sequence is 13 residues long.

The J gene is TRBJ1-2, the V gene TRBV21-1; the tabulated D call, TRBD1, remains unverified against the DNA. TRBV21-1 is given as a pseudogene. The CDR3 is made up of 13 amino acids. The CDR3 loop reads CASSLWGRYGYTF. The DNA for the CDR3 is TGTGCCAGCAGCTTATGGGGGCGTTATGGCTACACCTTC.

This chain uses TRBV18 with TRBJ2-5; D is unresolved. The CDR3 extends over 14 amino acids. Germline assignment: CDR1 KGHSH and CDR2 LQKENI. The ends were cut back, 2 bases at V and 1 base at J, with 8 bases in the middle. CDR3 nucleotides: TGTGCCAGCTCACCATCACTATTCCAAGAGACCCAGTACTTC. This gives the protein CASSPSLFQETQYF.

This clone was seen once. The chain combines TRBV19 with TRBJ1-4; 9 bases line up with TRBD1. The V gene's germline CDR1 is LNHDA and CDR2 SQIVND (reference sequence). Trimming took 5 bases from V and 5 from J; bases not matched to a gene: 3. The CDR3 has 14 amino acids. In DNA form, the CDR3 reads TGTGCCAGTAGTCCGGGACAGGGAAATGAAAAACTGTTTTTT. Translated: CASSPGQGNEKLFF.

In its sample, this clone was seen a few times. The chain uses TRBV5-1 and TRBJ2-3, with D perhaps matching TRBD1 (6 bases). The V end was cut by 1 base, the J end by 6 bases, with 12 bases between. The CDR3 runs to 14 residues. Germline CDR1 SGHRS, CDR2 YFSETQ. In DNA form, the CDR3 reads TGCGCCAGCAGCTTGTCGGGACACGGGGATACGCAGTATTTT. It is translated as CASSLSGHGDTQYF.

The rearrangement uses TRBV5-4 and TRBJ1-2, with D perhaps matching TRBD1 (5 bases). Germline CDR1 reads SGHNT; CDR2 reads YYREEE (reference sequence). This CDR3 has 15 residues. V was pared by 1 base and J by 0 bases, with 10 bases between. CDR3 residues: CASSLIGASNYGYTF. The CDR3 DNA sequence: TGTGCCAGCAGCTTGATAGGGGCCTCTAACTATGGCTACACCTTC. Supplemented by reference TRBV5-4 and TRBJ1-2, the full variable domain reads ETGVTQSPTHLIKTRGQQVTLRCSSQSGHNTVSWYQQALGQGPQFIFQYYREEENGRGNFPPRFSGLQFPNYSSELNVNALELDDSALYLCASSLIGASNYGYTFGSGTRLTVV.

A few counts support this clone. This sequence joins TRBV18 and TRBJ1-1; TRBD1 might be the D (6 bases). This CDR3 has 14 amino acids. From germline, CDR1 is KGHSH and CDR2 LQKENI. V was pared by 2 bases and J by 7 bases, with 14 bases between. The CDR3 spells CASSPGGGAGEAFF. In DNA form, the CDR3 reads TGTGCCAGCTCACCAGGTGGGGGGGCCGGTGAAGCTTTCTTT.

V gene TRBV7-9 combines with J gene TRBJ2-7, with a possible D match to TRBD2 (6 bases). The CDR3 is 16 amino acids. Germline CDR1 is SEHNR and CDR2 is FQNEAQ (reference sequence). Trimming removed 5 bases from V and 6 bases from J, with 23 bases in between. CDR3 sequence: CASSPILAHNPSEQYF. The CDR3, as DNA: TGTGCCAGCAGCCCTATACTAGCCCATAATCCCTCCGAGCAGTACTTC.

V and J are TRBV19 and TRBJ1-4; D unresolved. The CDR3 covers 13 residues. V lost 4 bases and J 13 bases, leaving 16 bases between the germline ends. Germline V gene sequence: CDR1 LNHDA, CDR2 SQIVND (reference sequence). CDR3 region: CASSTVPTLRLFF. The CDR3 region has the DNA TGTGCCAGTAGTACCGTTCCTACTTTGAGACTGTTTTTT.

This clone turned up a few times. This likely stems from a read error, as it lies one base from a far larger clone. The rearrangement joins TRBV2 to TRBJ2-5, with 7 bases aligning to TRBD2. V shed 5 bases, J shed 7 bases, and the junction held 7 bases outside the gene matches. The CDR3 has 13 amino acids. Germline V gene data show CDR1 as SNHLY and CDR2 as FYNNEI. Written as DNA, the CDR3 is TGTGCCAGCAGTTTCGGACTAGAAGCGACCCAGTACTTC. Translating gives CASSFGLEATQYF.

This clone was found once. The J gene is TRBJ2-1, the V gene TRBV7-9; 7 nucleotides line up with TRBD2. This CDR3 spans 17 amino acids. V shed 5 bases, J shed 4 bases, and the junction held 14 bases outside the gene matches. The germline gives CDR1 SEHNR, CDR2 FQNEAQ (reference sequence). For the CDR3, the DNA is TGTGCCAGCAGCCCCAAGGCGAGCGGGACTCTGTACAATGAGCAGTTCTTC. This encodes CASSPKASGTLYNEQFF. Combining the CDR3 with reference TRBV7-9 and TRBJ2-1 gives the whole variable domain DTGVSQNPRHKITKRGQNVTFRCDPISEHNRLYWYRQTLGQGPEFLTYFQNEAQLEKSRLLSDRFSAERPKGSFSTLEIQRTEQGDSAMYLCASSPKASGTLYNEQFFGPGTRLTVL.

Here the CDR3 reads CASSQDGGINQPQHF. The DNA for the CDR3 is TGTGCCAGCAGCCAAGACGGGGGAATCAATCAGCCCCAGCATTTT. The chain combines TRBV3-1 (or the pseudogene TRBV3-2) with TRBJ1-5; D is perhaps TRBD1 (5 bases). CDR1 is LGHDT, CDR2 YNNKEL, per germline (reference sequence). The CDR3 is made up of 15 amino acids. V was shortened by 0 bases and J by 3 bases, with 9 bases between the two germline ends.

Only a few counts were recorded for this clone. This chain uses TRBV7-9 with TRBJ1-2; D might be TRBD1 (6 bases). Germline CDR1 and CDR2: SEHNR and FQNEAQ (reference sequence). The CDR3 runs to 14 residues. V was cut by 1 base and J by 8 bases, with 14 bases left in between. In DNA, the CDR3 is TGTGCCAGCAGCTTAGAGCGGGGGGCGGAGGGCTACACCTTC. Protein product: CASSLERGAEGYTF.

The J gene is TRBJ2-2, the V gene TRBV7-2, with 9 bases matching TRBD2. The CDR3 is 19 residues long. The trim removed 1 base at V and 7 bases at J, leaving 16 bases unmatched. Germline CDR1 SGHTA, CDR2 FQGNSA. In nucleotides, the CDR3 is TGTGCCAGCAGCTTAGGTGGGCTAGCGGGAAGGTTCGGGAGCGGGGAGCTGTTTTTT. It yields the protein CASSLGGLAGRFGSGELFF.

The V and J genes are TRBV10-1 and TRBJ2-1; TRBD2 aligns across 8 bases. CDR3 length: 15 amino acids. In germline, CDR1 is WNHNN, CDR2 SYGVQD (reference sequence). With 3 bases clipped from V and 3 bases from J, the junction kept 4 bases outside the gene matches. CDR3 DNA sequence: TGCGCCAGCAGTGAAACAGCGGGAGACTACAATGAGCAGTTCTTC. Translation: CASSETAGDYNEQFF.

This clone appeared a single time. The CDR3: CASSIYRNQPQHF. The DNA of the CDR3 is TGTGCCAGTAGCATATACAGGAATCAGCCCCAGCATTTT. The gene calls are TRBV19 and TRBJ1-5, with TRBD1 as a possible D gene (5 bases). Looked up from germline, CDR1 is LNHDA and CDR2 is SQIVND (reference sequence). Trimming pared 6 bases from V and 4 bases from J, leaving 10 bases between. CDR3 length: 13 residues.

The rearrangement links TRBV6-5 to TRBJ2-7, with 7 bases aligning to TRBD1. With V trimmed by 2 bases and J by 3 bases, 7 bases remained unmatched. There are 15 residues in the CDR3. Germline CDR1 reads MNHEY; CDR2 reads SVGAGI. The CDR3 region is CASSYNRGVDYEQYF. The CDR3 DNA is TGTGCCAGCAGTTACAACAGGGGTGTTGACTACGAGCAGTACTTC.